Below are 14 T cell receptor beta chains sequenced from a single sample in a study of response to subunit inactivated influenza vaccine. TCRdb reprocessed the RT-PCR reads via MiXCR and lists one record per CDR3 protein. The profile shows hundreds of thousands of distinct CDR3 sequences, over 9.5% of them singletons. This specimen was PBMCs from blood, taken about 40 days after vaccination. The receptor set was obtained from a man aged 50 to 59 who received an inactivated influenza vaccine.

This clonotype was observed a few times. This chain's CDR3 is CASSSVGRLRTGELFF. Here the CDR3 DNA reads TGTGCCAGCAGCTCCGTAGGGCGACTTCGCACCGGGGAGCTGTTTTTT. This chain connects TRBV11-2 to TRBJ2-2; no firm D call. The ends were cut back, 4 bases at V and 4 bases at J, with 16 bases in the middle. This CDR3 is built from 16 residues. In germline, CDR1 is SGHAT, CDR2 FQNNGV.

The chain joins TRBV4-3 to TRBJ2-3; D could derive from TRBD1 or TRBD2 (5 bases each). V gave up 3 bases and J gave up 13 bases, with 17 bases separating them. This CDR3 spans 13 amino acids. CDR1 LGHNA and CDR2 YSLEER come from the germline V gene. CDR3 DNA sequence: TGCGCCAGCAGCCAGGAACCGGGACCGGCTGAGTATTTT. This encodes CASSQEPGPAEYF.

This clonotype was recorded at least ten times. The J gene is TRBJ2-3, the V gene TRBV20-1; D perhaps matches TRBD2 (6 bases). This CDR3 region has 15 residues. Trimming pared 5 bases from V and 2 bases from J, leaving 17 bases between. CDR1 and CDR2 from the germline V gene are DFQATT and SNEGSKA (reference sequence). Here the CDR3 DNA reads TGCAGTGCTGACGGGGGATTTAGCGACACAGATACGCAGTATTTT. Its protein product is CSADGGFSDTDTQYF.

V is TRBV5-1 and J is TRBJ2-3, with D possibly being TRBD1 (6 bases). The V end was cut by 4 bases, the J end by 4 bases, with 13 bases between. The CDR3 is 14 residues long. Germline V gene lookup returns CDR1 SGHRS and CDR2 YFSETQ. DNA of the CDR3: TGCGCCAGCAGCGATTTGAGGGGGTCAGATACGCAGTATTTT. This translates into CASSDLRGSDTQYF.

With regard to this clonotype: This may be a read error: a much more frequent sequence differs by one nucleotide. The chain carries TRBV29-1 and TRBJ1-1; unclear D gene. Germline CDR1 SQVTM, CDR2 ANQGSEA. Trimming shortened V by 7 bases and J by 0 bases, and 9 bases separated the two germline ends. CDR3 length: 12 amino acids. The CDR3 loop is CSAKGLNTEAFF. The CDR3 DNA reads TGCAGCGCCAAAGGGTTGAACACTGAAGCTTTCTTT.

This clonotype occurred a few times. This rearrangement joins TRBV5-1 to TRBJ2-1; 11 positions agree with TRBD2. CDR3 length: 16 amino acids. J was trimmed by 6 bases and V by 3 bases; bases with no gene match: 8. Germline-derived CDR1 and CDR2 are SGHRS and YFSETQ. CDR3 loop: CASSSKLAGGRNEQFF. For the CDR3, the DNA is TGCGCCAGCAGCTCGAAGTTAGCGGGGGGGCGCAATGAGCAGTTCTTC.

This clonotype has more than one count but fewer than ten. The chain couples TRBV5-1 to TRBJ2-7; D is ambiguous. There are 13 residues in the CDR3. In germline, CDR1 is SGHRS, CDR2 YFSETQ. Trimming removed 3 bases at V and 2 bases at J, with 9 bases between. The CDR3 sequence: CASSYSQAYEQYF. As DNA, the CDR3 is TGCGCCAGCAGCTACTCCCAAGCCTACGAGCAGTACTTC. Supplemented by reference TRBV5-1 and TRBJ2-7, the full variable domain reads KAGVTQTPRYLIKTRGQQVTLSCSPISGHRSVSWYQQTPGQGLQFLFEYFSETQRNKGNFPGRFSGRQFSNSRSEMNVSTLELGDSALYLCASSYSQAYEQYFGPGTRLTVT.

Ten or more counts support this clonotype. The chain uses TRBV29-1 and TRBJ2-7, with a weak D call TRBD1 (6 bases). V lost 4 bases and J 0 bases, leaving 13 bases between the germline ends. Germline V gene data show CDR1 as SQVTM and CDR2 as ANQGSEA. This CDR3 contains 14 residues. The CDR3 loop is CSVGGGHNSYEQYF. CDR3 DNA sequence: TGCAGCGTTGGAGGGGGACACAACTCCTACGAGCAGTACTTC.

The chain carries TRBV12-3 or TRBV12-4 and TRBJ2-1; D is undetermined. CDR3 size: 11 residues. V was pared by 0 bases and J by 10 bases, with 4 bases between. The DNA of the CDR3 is TGTGCCAGCAGTTTAGCGGAGGAGCAGTTCTTC. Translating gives CASSLAEEQFF.

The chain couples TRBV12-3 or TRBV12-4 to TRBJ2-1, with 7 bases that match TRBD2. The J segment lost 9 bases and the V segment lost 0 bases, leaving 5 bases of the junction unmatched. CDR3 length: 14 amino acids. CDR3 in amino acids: CASSLARGGIEQFF. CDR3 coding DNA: TGTGCCAGCAGTTTAGCGCGCGGGGGAATTGAGCAGTTCTTC.

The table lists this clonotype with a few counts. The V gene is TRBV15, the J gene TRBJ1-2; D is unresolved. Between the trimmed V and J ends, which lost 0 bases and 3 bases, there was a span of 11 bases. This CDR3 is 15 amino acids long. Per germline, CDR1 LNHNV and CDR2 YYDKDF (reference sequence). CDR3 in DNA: TGTGCCACCAGCAGAGAAAGGATGGCAGACTATGGCTACACCTTC. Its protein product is CATSRERMADYGYTF.

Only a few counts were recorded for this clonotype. CDR3 sequence: CASSQQLRPTTFYEQYF. CDR3 DNA: TGCGCCAGCAGCCAACAACTACGACCAACTACCTTCTACGAGCAGTACTTC. The chain carries TRBV5-1 and TRBJ2-7; D gene uncertain. The CDR3 has 17 amino acids. Germline CDR1 SGHRS, CDR2 YFSETQ. Deletions cut 4 bases from V and 3 bases from J, with 23 bases between.

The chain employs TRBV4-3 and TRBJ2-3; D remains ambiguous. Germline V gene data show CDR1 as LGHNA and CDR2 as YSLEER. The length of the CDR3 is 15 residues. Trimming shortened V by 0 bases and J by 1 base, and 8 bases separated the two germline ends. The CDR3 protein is CASSQEIVRTDTQYF. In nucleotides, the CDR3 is TGCGCCAGCAGCCAAGAAATAGTCCGCACAGATACGCAGTATTTT.

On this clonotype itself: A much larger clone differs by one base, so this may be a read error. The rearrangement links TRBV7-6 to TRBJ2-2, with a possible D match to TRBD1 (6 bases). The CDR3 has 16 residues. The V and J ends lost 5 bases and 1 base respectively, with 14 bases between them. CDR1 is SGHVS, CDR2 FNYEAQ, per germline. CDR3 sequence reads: CASSMGHILNTGELFF. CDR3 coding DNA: TGTGCCAGCAGCATGGGACACATCTTGAACACCGGGGAGCTGTTTTTT.